This T cell receptor beta chain is drawn from a study of molecular identifiers for immune sequencing clone quantification. TCRdb analysed the PCR reads with MiXCR anew, one entry per CDR3 protein. This table holds around 40,000 distinct CDR3 sequences, 15% to 20% found once. Regarding the study as a whole: For highly expanded clones, sizes could be underestimated when identical TCR molecules share a barcode. Whereas naive cells kept under 1% of molecules in clones above 20 RNA copies, such clones held over 97% in effectors.

Based on a CD8+CD4-CCR7+CD45RA+ profile, naive CD8 T cells were sorted. About this clonotype itself: Its antigen remains unidentified. A read error is likely, as this CDR3 ends without the conserved phenylalanine or tryptophan. The DNA is omitted, as the CDR3 cannot be located on it reliably, and the CDR3 follows TCRdb's listing.

The CDR3 length is 15 residues, termini included. Germline V gives CDR1 SQVTM, CDR2 ANQGSEA. This clonotype originated in a human donor in good health. Some libraries in this study had Jurkat cell RNA spiked in. The V and J genes are TRBV29-1 and TRBJ2-2; whether TRBD1, the table's D call, matches the DNA was not checked. Input material: naive CD8+ T cells from blood, with Jurkat cell RNA spiked in. Subset noted: FACS-sorted CD8+CD4-CCR7+CD45RA+ naive T cells. CDR3 region: CSVEVGDSYTGELFS.